This T cell receptor beta chain was sequenced during a study of blood T cells in healthy people across ages. Primers used in a second PCR of roughly 6 to 12 cycles were a sample-barcoded 5' primer and a J-beta primer mix. TCRdb itself ran the 5' RACE reads through MiXCR, one entry per CDR3 protein. In the table there are about 720,000 distinct CDR3 sequences, approximately 22% of which are singletons. The sample holds a few counts of this clonotype. Specimen: blood. This TCR was recovered from an older man in good health.

The CDR3 region is CAIFDGQGASYEQYF. CDR3 nucleotides: TGTGCCATATTCGACGGACAGGGGGCTTCCTACGAGCAGTACTTC. V gene TRBV2 combines with J gene TRBJ2-5; TRBD1 matches at 11 bases. The assigned J gene may be wrong: the sequence end matches TRBJ2-7 better. The CDR3 totals 15 residues. Germline CDR1 is SNHLY and CDR2 is FYNNEI.